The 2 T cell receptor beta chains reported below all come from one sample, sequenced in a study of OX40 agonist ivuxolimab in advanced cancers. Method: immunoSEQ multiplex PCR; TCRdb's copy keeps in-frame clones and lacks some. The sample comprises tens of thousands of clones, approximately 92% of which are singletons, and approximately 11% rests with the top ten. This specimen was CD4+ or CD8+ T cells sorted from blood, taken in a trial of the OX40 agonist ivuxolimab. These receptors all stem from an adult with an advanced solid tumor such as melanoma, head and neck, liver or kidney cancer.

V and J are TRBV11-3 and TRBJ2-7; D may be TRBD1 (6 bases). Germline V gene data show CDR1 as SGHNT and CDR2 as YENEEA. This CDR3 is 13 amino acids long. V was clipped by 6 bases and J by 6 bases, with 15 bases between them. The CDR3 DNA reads TGTGCCAGCAGTTCCGACAGGACGTCCGAGCAGTACTTC. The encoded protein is CASSSDRTSEQYF.

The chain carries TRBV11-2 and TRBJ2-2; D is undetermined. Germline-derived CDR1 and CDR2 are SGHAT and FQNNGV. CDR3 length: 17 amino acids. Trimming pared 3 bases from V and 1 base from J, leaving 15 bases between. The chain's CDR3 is CASSFSRLTVNTGELFF. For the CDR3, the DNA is TGTGCCAGCAGCTTTTCCCGACTGACCGTGAACACCGGGGAGCTGTTTTTT.